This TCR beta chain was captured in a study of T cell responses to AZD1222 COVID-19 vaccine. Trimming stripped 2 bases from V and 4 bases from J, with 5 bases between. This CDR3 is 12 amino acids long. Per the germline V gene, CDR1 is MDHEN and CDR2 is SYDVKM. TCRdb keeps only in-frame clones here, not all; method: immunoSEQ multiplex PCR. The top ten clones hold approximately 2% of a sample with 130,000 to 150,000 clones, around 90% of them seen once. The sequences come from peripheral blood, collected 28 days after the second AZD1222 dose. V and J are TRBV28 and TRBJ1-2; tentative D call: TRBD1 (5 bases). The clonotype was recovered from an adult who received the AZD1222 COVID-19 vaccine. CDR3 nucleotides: TGTGCCAGCAGTTTAAGGGGCTATGGCTACACCTTC. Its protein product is CASSLRGYGYTF.